This T cell receptor beta chain was identified during a study of cytomegalovirus exposure and HLA in healthy donors. Study results and caveats: Presence/absence analyses assumed roughly uniform sequencing depth across donors. In a later analysis, across HLA loci, associated TCR counts were highest for DRB1, lowest for HLA-C.

Germline values: CDR1 SGHAT, CDR2 FQNNGV. V was clipped by 4 bases and J by 2 bases, with 8 bases between them. CDR3 length equals 13 residues. The PCR was carried out with 60 Vbeta primers and 13 Jbeta primers. This table comes from immunoSEQ multiplex PCR, and its TCRdb copy is limited to in-frame clones, with some not included. The table includes 130,000 to 150,000 clones, 70% to 80% detected once. Regarding this clone: As yet, its antigen is unknown.

Sequenced input: PBMCs. The receptor's source is a male donor in good health and CMV-seronegative. V usage is TRBV11-2 and J usage is TRBJ1-1, with D possibly matching TRBD1 (6 bases). CDR3 region: CASSSGVNTEAFF. For the CDR3, the DNA is TGTGCCAGCAGCTCAGGGGTAAACACTGAAGCTTTCTTT.